This TCR beta chain was captured by sequencing in a study of blood T cell repertoires in COVID-19. For the study at large: The United States, Italy and Spain were the sources of the acute and convalescent COVID-19 samples. The analysed material was cDNA or gDNA that came from T cells, B-cell-depleted T cells, or PBMCs.

This clone was seen just once. Original data processing: From reference gene primer amplification, estimates of nucleated cell counts were derived. Repertoires were generated with immunoSEQ multiplex PCR, while TCRdb's copy carries only in-frame clones and drops some. For V, J and clone size, that table is used; D and trimming come from the DNA. Seen here are roughly 95,000 clones, roughly 80% observed once, and the top ten hold 15% to 20%. This receptor was identified in a man aged 80 or over with acute or convalescent COVID-19. The sequenced sample was peripheral blood.

CDR3 bases: TGTGCCAGCAGTGACTCGGTCGTGGAGGGGGCCTGTGAAAAACTGTTTTTT. Its translation: CASSDSVVEGACEKLFF. This chain uses TRBV6-4 with TRBJ1-4, with 7 bases fitting TRBD1. The CDR3 runs 17 residues. The germline gives CDR1 MRHNA, CDR2 SNTAGT. After removal of 0 bases from V and 7 bases from J, the junction contained 11 bases not matched to a gene.